Listed below are T cell receptor beta chains from one sample, sequenced in a study of blood T cell repertoires in COVID-19. TCRdb keeps only in-frame clones here, not all; method: immunoSEQ multiplex PCR. This table has 150,000 to 200,000 clones, more than 75% appearing once. Sequencing was done on a sample of PBMCs or T cells enriched from blood (not recorded which). The receptor set was obtained from a woman aged 45-60 years with acute COVID-19. Both conserved end residues are part of each CDR3. Fields, in order: J gene, clone size, D gene, V gene, CDR3 protein, CDR3 DNA. A D gene is named only where the DNA matches it firmly. The size entry is marked missing in some rows and otherwise reads once, few, many or a size class.

>TRBJ1-2|few|TRBD1|TRBV27
CASGGTGAPYGYTF
TGTGCCAGCGGGGGTACAGGGGCGCCCTATGGCTACACCTTC
>TRBJ2-5|few|.|TRBV5-4
CASSSPQGPYQETQYF
TGTGCCAGCAGCTCTCCTCAGGGGCCGTACCAAGAGACCCAGTACTTC
>TRBJ1-2|.|.|TRBV11-2
CASSETVHTGYTF
TGTGCCAGCTCCGAGACAGTCCATACGGGCTACACCTTC
>TRBJ2-6|few|.|TRBV19
CASSPLYSSGANVLTF
TGTGCCAGTAGTCCCTTATACTCGTCTGGGGCCAACGTCCTGACTTTC
>TRBJ1-1|.|TRBD1|TRBV5-5
CASSTRRTGPEAFF
TGTGCCAGCTCAACTCGGCGGACAGGTCCTGAAGCTTTCTTT
>TRBJ1-5|once|TRBD1|TRBV19
CASDKDRGNQPQHF
TGTGCCAGCGATAAGGACAGGGGCAATCAGCCCCAGCATTTT
>TRBJ1-2|.|.|TRBV24-1
CATSGGRHNYGYTF
TGTGCCACCAGTGGAGGGCGGCATAACTATGGCTACACCTTC
>TRBJ1-1|.|.|TRBV5-1
CASRLGHRDLTEAFF
TGCGCCAGCAGATTGGGCCACAGGGACCTCACTGAAGCTTTCTTT
>TRBJ1-6|.|.|TRBV5-8
CASSSGQGFNSPLHF
TGTGCCAGCAGCTCGGGACAAGGTTTCAATTCACCCCTCCACTTT
>TRBJ2-4|.|TRBD1|TRBV28
CASSLQGVENIQYF
TGTGCCAGCAGTCTTCAGGGGGTGGAAAACATTCAGTACTTC
>TRBJ1-1|.|.|TRBV29-1
CSVEDLGGVNTEAFF
TGCAGCGTTGAAGATCTTGGGGGGGTGAACACTGAAGCTTTCTTT
>TRBJ2-3|.|TRBD2|TRBV19
CASRQLAGGRDTQYF
TGTGCCAGTAGGCAACTAGCGGGGGGCCGAGATACGCAGTATTTT
>TRBJ2-5|many|.|TRBV6-5
CASSYRRQSQETQYF
TGTGCCAGCAGTTACCGGAGACAGTCCCAAGAGACCCAGTACTTC
>TRBJ1-4|.|TRBD1|TRBV10-2
CASSDSGTGVEKLFF
TGCGCCAGCAGTGACTCCGGGACAGGGGTAGAAAAACTGTTTTTT
>TRBJ1-4|few|.|TRBV18
CASSPSLNEKLFF
TGTGCCAGCTCACCCTCCCTTAATGAAAAACTGTTTTTT
>TRBJ2-1|few|.|TRBV5-1
CASSLILGAYNEQFF
TGCGCCAGCAGCTTGATTTTGGGGGCGTACAATGAGCAGTTCTTC
>TRBJ2-4|.|TRBD1|TRBV27
CASSLGTEAKNIQYF
TGTGCCAGCAGTTTGGGGACAGAAGCCAAAAACATTCAGTACTTC
>TRBJ2-2|.|TRBD2|TRBV6-4
CASSLAGGVTGELFF
TGTGCCAGCAGTCTAGCGGGGGGCGTCACCGGGGAGCTGTTTTTT
>TRBJ1-1|once|.|TRBV5-6
CASSIKGFYMNTEAFF
TGTGCCAGCAGCATTAAGGGGTTTTATATGAACACTGAAGCTTTCTTT
>TRBJ1-2|.|.|TRBV7-6
CASSPSRVDYGYTF
TGTGCCAGCAGCCCCTCCAGGGTTGACTATGGCTACACCTTC
>TRBJ1-1|.|TRBD1|TRBV9
CASSGGQGVSEAFF
TGTGCCAGCAGCGGGGGACAGGGCGTATCTGAAGCTTTCTTT
>TRBJ2-5|.|.|TRBV6-5
CASSASRGLRETQYF
TGTGCCAGCAGCGCTTCTAGGGGCTTGAGGGAGACCCAGTACTTC
>TRBJ2-3|.|.|TRBV7-9
CASHTAGPDTQYF
TGTGCCTCTCACACTGCGGGGCCAGATACGCAGTATTTT
>TRBJ2-4|few|.|TRBV28
CASSQRNRLFAGLNIQYF
TGTGCCAGCAGTCAGCGAAACCGCCTATTCGCAGGACTTAACATTCAGTACTTC
>TRBJ2-1|.|TRBD1|TRBV11-2
CASSLDRINEQFF
TGTGCCAGCAGTCTGGACAGGATCAATGAGCAGTTCTTC
>TRBJ1-2|.|.|TRBV19
CATWTRNNYGYTF
TGTGCCACGTGGACAAGAAATAACTATGGCTACACCTTC
>TRBJ1-1|few|.|TRBV27
CASSFGSEAFF
TGTGCCAGCAGTTTCGGGTCAGAAGCTTTCTTT
>TRBJ1-4|.|.|TRBV2
CASSEMMGATNEKLFF
TGTGCCAGCAGTGAAATGATGGGAGCAACTAATGAAAAACTGTTTTTT
>TRBJ1-2|.|.|TRBV4-1
CASSQAWVGANYGYTF
TGCGCCAGCAGCCAAGCTTGGGTGGGCGCGAACTATGGCTACACCTTC
>TRBJ1-2|few|.|TRBV7-6
CASSPTVNLYGYTF
TGTGCCAGCAGCCCGACAGTAAATCTCTATGGCTACACCTTC
>TRBJ1-2|.|.|TRBV27
CASRSTGSPLYGYTF
TGTGCCAGCCGTAGCACAGGGTCCCCTCTCTATGGCTACACCTTC
>TRBJ1-5|few|.|TRBV28
CASTTLGGAGQPQHF
TGTGCCAGCACCACGTTGGGGGGGGCTGGTCAGCCCCAGCATTTT
>TRBJ2-6|.|TRBD2|TRBV7-9
CAKTSGEALTF
TGTGCCAAGACTAGCGGTGAAGCCCTGACTTTC
>TRBJ1-1|.|TRBD1|TRBV5-1
CASSLNRQGTNTEAFF
TGCGCCAGCAGCTTGAACCGACAGGGTACGAACACTGAAGCTTTCTTT
>TRBJ1-2|.|TRBD1|TRBV3-1/TRBV3-2
CASSQGDRGLNYGYTF
TGTGCCAGCAGCCAAGGGGACAGGGGCCTTAACTATGGCTACACCTTC
>TRBJ1-2|once|.|TRBV9
CASSGNIGYTF
TGTGCCAGCAGCGGAAACATTGGCTACACCTTC
>TRBJ1-1|.|.|TRBV30
CAWSVPGVPNTEAFF
TGTGCCTGGAGTGTACCGGGTGTTCCGAACACTGAAGCTTTCTTT
>TRBJ1-5|.|.|TRBV5-1
CASRMEGDNQPQHF
TGCGCCAGCAGAATGGAGGGAGACAATCAGCCCCAGCATTTT
>TRBJ2-3|once|.|TRBV7-2
CASSLGLLSTDTQYF
TGTGCCAGCAGCTTAGGATTACTTAGCACAGATACGCAGTATTTT
>TRBJ2-1|.|.|TRBV29-1
CSVQQGKGMVNEQFF
TGCAGCGTCCAACAGGGTAAGGGGATGGTCAATGAGCAGTTCTTC
>TRBJ1-1|once|.|TRBV5-1
CASSILSGAEAFF
TGCGCCAGCAGCATCTTGTCGGGAGCTGAAGCTTTCTTT